A single sample is the source of the 8 T cell receptor beta chains below, sequenced in a study of T cells after yellow fever vaccination. A single record per CDR3 protein comes from TCRdb applying MiXCR to the 5' RACE reads. The table includes 100,000 to 150,000 distinct CDR3 sequences, approximately 9% detected once. The sample was CD8+ T cells sorted from PBMCs, taken on the day of the yellow fever booster vaccination. Receptor source: a man between 18 and 29 years old who received the YFV17D yellow fever vaccine.

The chain joins TRBV4-1 to TRBJ2-3; 10 nucleotides align to TRBD2. There are 18 residues in the CDR3. The V segment lost 1 base and the J segment 6 bases; nucleotides outside the gene matches: 13. Germline assignment: CDR1 MGHRA and CDR2 YSYEKL. As DNA, the CDR3 is TGCGCCAGCAGCCAAGCTCCGTCGACTAGCGGGTGGAAGGATACGCAGTATTTT. The encoded protein is CASSQAPSTSGWKDTQYF.

This clonotype turned up a few times. The chain couples TRBV27 to TRBJ2-1, with D hard to call. The V gene's germline CDR1 is MNHEY and CDR2 SMNVEV (reference sequence). Trimming pared 7 bases from V and 4 bases from J, leaving 11 bases between. This CDR3 region has 13 residues. In DNA form, the CDR3 reads TGTGCCAGCAAGGTTGGGGAATACAATGAGCAGTTCTTC. Translating it yields CASKVGEYNEQFF.

The chain is built from TRBV6-6 and TRBJ1-1; perhaps TRBD1 as D (5 bases). This CDR3 has 14 residues. Germline V gene lookup returns CDR1 MNHNY and CDR2 SVGAGI (reference sequence). The V end lost 5 bases, the J end lost 2 bases, and 12 bases lay between the germline ends. The CDR3 is CASSVLGANTEAFF. The CDR3 DNA sequence: TGTGCCAGCAGTGTCCTCGGGGCTAACACTGAAGCTTTCTTT.

This clonotype appeared a few times. This chain joins TRBV10-3 and TRBJ2-5, with D hard to call. The length of the CDR3 is 13 residues. Germline lookup yields CDR1 ENHRY and CDR2 SYGVKD. The V end lost 2 bases, the J end lost 5 bases, and 9 bases lay between the germline ends. For the CDR3, the DNA is TGTGCCATCAGTGAGGGGCAGAGGGAGACCCAGTACTTC. Its translation is CAISEGQRETQYF.

This clonotype was detected only a few times. The chain couples TRBV10-3 to TRBJ1-2; no clear D. Per germline, CDR1 ENHRY and CDR2 SYGVKD. This CDR3 contains 13 residues. Trimming left V 8 bases short and J 4 bases short, with 14 bases between. CDR3 residues: CAIEAAFGYGYTF. Here the CDR3 DNA reads TGTGCCATCGAAGCGGCTTTCGGCTATGGCTACACCTTC.

The table lists this clonotype with a few counts. The chain carries TRBV29-1 and TRBJ1-2, with D unresolved. V lost 3 bases and J 2 bases, leaving 10 bases between the germline ends. The CDR3 runs to 13 residues. The germline CDR1 and CDR2 sequences are SQVTM and ANQGSEA. Written as DNA, the CDR3 is TGCAGCGTTGAGGCGTTGGAGAACTATGGCTACACCTTC. It is translated as CSVEALENYGYTF.

The chain is built from TRBV4-1 and TRBJ1-3; perhaps TRBD1 as D (6 bases). The length of the CDR3 is 18 residues. V was trimmed by 1 base and J by 0 bases, leaving 16 bases between them. Germline CDR1 MGHRA, CDR2 YSYEKL. The CDR3 sequence is CASSQGTQGTYSGNTIYF. DNA for the CDR3: TGCGCCAGCAGCCAAGGTACCCAGGGGACCTACTCTGGAAACACCATATATTTT.

This clonotype was seen ten or more times. CDR3 sequence: CASSLGWGAYEQYF. The CDR3 nucleotides read TGCGCCAGCAGCTTGGGATGGGGGGCCTACGAGCAGTACTTC. The chain employs TRBV5-1 and TRBJ2-7; tentatively, D is TRBD2 (6 bases). Germline CDR1 is SGHRS and CDR2 is YFSETQ. This CDR3 spans 14 amino acids. V lost 0 bases, J lost 2 bases, and 9 bases lay in between.